Described below is a single TCR beta chain sequence and its context. The data were produced by immunoSEQ multiplex PCR, yet TCRdb's version contains in-frame clones alone and is incomplete. The sample includes over 50,000 clones, around 86% of them seen just once. From germline, CDR1 is KGHSH and CDR2 LQKENI. V lost 4 bases, J lost 10 bases, and 10 bases stayed unmatched. CDR3 length: 14 residues. This record comes from a study of blood T cell repertoires in COVID-19. Whole-study context: The United States, Italy and Spain supplied acute and convalescent COVID-19 samples.

Sequencing input: peripheral blood. The clonotype comes from a human donor in a cohort sampled during active COVID-19. The chain is built from TRBV18 and TRBJ1-1; 9 nucleotides line up with TRBD1. For the CDR3, the DNA is TGTGCCAGCTCACTAAAACAGGGGGCCCTTTCAGCTTTCTTT. As protein: CASSLKQGALSAFF. Filled out from reference TRBV18 and TRBJ1-1, the complete variable domain reads NAGVMQNPRHLVRRRGQEARLRCSPMKGHSHVYWYRQLPEEGLKFMVYLQKENIIDESGMPKERFSAEFPKEGPSILRIQQVVRGDSAAYFCASSLKQGALSAFFGQGTRLTVV.